These T cell receptor beta chains were read from a single sample in a study of CD8+ T cells in alopecia areata. Clones were read by immunoSEQ multiplex PCR, and TCRdb kept only the in-frame ones, dropping some. The sample holds roughly 40,000 clones, around 71% seen once. This specimen was CD8+ T cells sorted from blood, taken at week 4, from a patient treated with tofacitinib. Receptors originate from a human donor with alopecia areata. Both conserved end residues are part of each CDR3. The D gene is left open where the match is weak. Only some rows state a clone size, as once, few, many or a class for expanded clones.

abundance: few
j_gene: TRBJ2-5
d_gene: TRBD1
v_gene: TRBV29-1
CDR3aa: CVVQQGVRETQYF
CDR3nt: TGCGTCGTGCAACAGGGGGTCAGAGAGACCCAGTACTTC

abundance: few
j_gene: TRBJ1-2
d_gene: TRBD1
v_gene: TRBV25-1
CDR3aa: CASGTGGGTGYTF
CDR3nt: TGTGCCAGCGGGACAGGGGGCGGTACCGGCTACACCTTC

abundance: .
j_gene: TRBJ1-1
d_gene: .
v_gene: TRBV4-3
CDR3aa: CASSHLGENTEAFF
CDR3nt: TGCGCCAGCAGCCATCTGGGGGAGAACACTGAAGCTTTCTTT

abundance: .
j_gene: TRBJ1-1
d_gene: .
v_gene: TRBV9
CDR3aa: CASSPVGKLNTEAFF
CDR3nt: TGTGCCAGCAGCCCCGTAGGAAAGTTGAACACTGAAGCTTTCTTT

abundance: .
j_gene: TRBJ2-3
d_gene: .
v_gene: TRBV4-1
CDR3aa: CASSLAVAPSTDTQYF
CDR3nt: TGCGCCAGCAGCCTAGCGGTCGCCCCTAGCACAGATACGCAGTATTTT

abundance: .
j_gene: TRBJ2-5
d_gene: .
v_gene: TRBV7-5
CDR3aa: CARSPRDRGKSQYF
CDR3nt: TGTGCCAGAAGCCCCCGGGACAGAGGAAAGTCCCAGTACTTC

abundance: .
j_gene: TRBJ2-1
d_gene: TRBD2
v_gene: TRBV15
CDR3aa: CATSGLRGGEQFF
CDR3nt: TGTGCCACCAGCGGGTTGCGGGGGGGTGAGCAGTTCTTC

abundance: .
j_gene: TRBJ1-6
d_gene: TRBD1
v_gene: TRBV5-1
CDR3aa: CASTGTGRPPLHF
CDR3nt: TGCGCCAGCACGGGGACAGGGAGGCCACCCCTCCACTTT

abundance: .
j_gene: TRBJ2-3
d_gene: .
v_gene: TRBV6-5
CDR3aa: CASSYGPDTQYF
CDR3nt: TGTGCCAGCAGTTACGGGCCAGATACGCAGTATTTT

abundance: few
j_gene: TRBJ1-5
d_gene: .
v_gene: TRBV2
CDR3aa: CASNPANNQPQHF
CDR3nt: TGTGCCAGCAATCCAGCGAACAATCAGCCCCAGCATTTT

abundance: .
j_gene: TRBJ1-1
d_gene: .
v_gene: TRBV28
CDR3aa: CASTIMGVNTEAFF
CDR3nt: TGTGCCAGCACCATCATGGGGGTGAACACTGAAGCTTTCTTT

abundance: few
j_gene: TRBJ2-7
d_gene: TRBD2
v_gene: TRBV29-1
CDR3aa: CSVTTSGEQYF
CDR3nt: TGCAGCGTGACGACTAGCGGGGAGCAGTACTTC

abundance: .
j_gene: TRBJ1-2
d_gene: TRBD1
v_gene: TRBV10-3
CDR3aa: CAISESADRFGGGYTF
CDR3nt: TGTGCCATCAGTGAGTCTGCGGACAGGTTCGGAGGTGGCTACACCTTC

abundance: few
j_gene: TRBJ2-1
d_gene: TRBD2
v_gene: TRBV4-3
CDR3aa: CASSQVASGGVDNEQFF
CDR3nt: TGCGCCAGCAGCCAAGTGGCTAGCGGGGGAGTAGACAATGAGCAGTTCTTC

abundance: .
j_gene: TRBJ2-7
d_gene: TRBD1
v_gene: TRBV5-1
CDR3aa: CASSSGTGNEQYF
CDR3nt: TGCGCCAGCAGCTCCGGGACAGGGAACGAGCAGTACTTC

abundance: .
j_gene: TRBJ2-1
d_gene: .
v_gene: TRBV19
CDR3aa: CASSMGGLNEQFF
CDR3nt: TGTGCCAGTAGTATGGGGGGGCTAAATGAGCAGTTCTTC

abundance: .
j_gene: TRBJ2-7
d_gene: .
v_gene: TRBV29-1
CDR3aa: CSVERAGSYEQYF
CDR3nt: TGCAGCGTTGAAAGGGCAGGGTCCTACGAGCAGTACTTC

abundance: .
j_gene: TRBJ1-2
d_gene: .
v_gene: TRBV30
CDR3aa: CAWSVGIRDKDGYTF
CDR3nt: TGTGCCTGGAGTGTAGGAATCCGGGACAAGGATGGCTACACCTTC

abundance: .
j_gene: TRBJ2-5
d_gene: .
v_gene: TRBV7-9
CDR3aa: CASSPDSGSQETQYF
CDR3nt: TGTGCCAGCAGCCCCGATAGCGGAAGTCAAGAGACCCAGTACTTC

abundance: .
j_gene: TRBJ2-2
d_gene: .
v_gene: TRBV6-5
CDR3aa: CASSYSGPGELFF
CDR3nt: TGTGCCAGCAGTTACTCTGGGCCCGGGGAGCTGTTTTTT

abundance: few
j_gene: TRBJ2-7
d_gene: TRBD1
v_gene: TRBV29-1
CDR3aa: CSVEEERTGAYEQYF
CDR3nt: TGCAGCGTTGAAGAGGAGCGGACAGGGGCCTACGAGCAGTACTTC

abundance: .
j_gene: TRBJ2-3
d_gene: .
v_gene: TRBV7-6
CDR3aa: CASSPYPPGGTSDTQYF
CDR3nt: TGTGCCAGCAGCCCCTACCCACCCGGGGGCACGTCAGATACGCAGTATTTT

abundance: .
j_gene: TRBJ2-2
d_gene: .
v_gene: TRBV7-6
CDR3aa: CASSPRTGTGELFF
CDR3nt: TGTGCCAGCAGTCCTCGCACTGGGACCGGGGAGCTGTTTTTT

abundance: .
j_gene: TRBJ1-2
d_gene: .
v_gene: TRBV4-3
CDR3aa: CASSQDRPGLLSYTF
CDR3nt: TGCGCCAGCAGCCAAGATCGGCCAGGGCTATTGAGCTACACCTTC

abundance: few
j_gene: TRBJ2-5
d_gene: TRBD2
v_gene: TRBV29-1
CDR3aa: CSVEEAGTQETQYF
CDR3nt: TGCAGCGTTGAAGAAGCGGGAACCCAAGAGACCCAGTACTTC

abundance: .
j_gene: TRBJ2-1
d_gene: .
v_gene: TRBV6-6
CDR3aa: CASSPEQFF
CDR3nt: TGTGCCAGCAGCCCAGAGCAGTTCTTC

abundance: .
j_gene: TRBJ1-1
d_gene: .
v_gene: TRBV30
CDR3aa: CAWSVDPWGGTEAFF
CDR3nt: TGTGCCTGGAGTGTGGATCCCTGGGGTGGAACTGAAGCTTTCTTT

abundance: .
j_gene: TRBJ2-7
d_gene: TRBD1
v_gene: TRBV4-3
CDR3aa: CASSQDHAGGRYEQYF
CDR3nt: TGCGCCAGCAGCCAAGATCATGCAGGGGGCAGGTACGAGCAGTACTTC

abundance: .
j_gene: TRBJ2-7
d_gene: .
v_gene: TRBV9
CDR3aa: CASSRQGTIHEQYF
CDR3nt: TGTGCCAGCAGCAGACAGGGGACTATCCACGAGCAGTACTTC

abundance: .
j_gene: TRBJ2-1
d_gene: .
v_gene: TRBV29-1
CDR3aa: CSVGKGPYNEQFF
CDR3nt: TGCAGCGTTGGGAAGGGGCCGTACAATGAGCAGTTCTTC

abundance: .
j_gene: TRBJ1-2
d_gene: .
v_gene: TRBV29-1
CDR3aa: CSVLRSYGYTF
CDR3nt: TGCAGCGTCCTGCGGAGCTATGGCTACACCTTC

abundance: .
j_gene: TRBJ2-1
d_gene: .
v_gene: TRBV29-1
CDR3aa: CSALGTSEYNEQFF
CDR3nt: TGCAGCGCCCTCGGTACGTCGGAATACAATGAGCAGTTCTTC

abundance: .
j_gene: TRBJ1-6
d_gene: .
v_gene: TRBV30
CDR3aa: CAWSPSGASPLHF
CDR3nt: TGTGCCTGGAGTCCCTCGGGGGCCTCACCCCTCCACTTT

abundance: .
j_gene: TRBJ2-7
d_gene: .
v_gene: TRBV25-1
CDR3aa: CASSPNHEQYF
CDR3nt: TGTGCCAGCAGTCCTAACCACGAGCAGTACTTC

abundance: few
j_gene: TRBJ2-7
d_gene: TRBD2
v_gene: TRBV10-2
CDR3aa: CASSDTGTSSYEQYF
CDR3nt: TGCGCCAGCAGTGATACCGGGACTAGCTCCTACGAGCAGTACTTC

abundance: few
j_gene: TRBJ2-7
d_gene: .
v_gene: TRBV29-1
CDR3aa: CSVEGGAGEQYF
CDR3nt: TGCAGCGTTGAAGGAGGAGCTGGGGAGCAGTACTTC

abundance: few
j_gene: TRBJ2-4
d_gene: .
v_gene: TRBV27
CDR3aa: CASSPDSEGVIQYF
CDR3nt: TGTGCCAGCAGTCCCGACTCTGAGGGGGTCATTCAGTACTTC

abundance: .
j_gene: TRBJ2-1
d_gene: .
v_gene: TRBV15
CDR3aa: CATSRDRGNEQFF
CDR3nt: TGTGCCACCAGCAGAGATAGAGGGAATGAGCAGTTCTTC